This T cell receptor beta chain was found in a study of blood T cell repertoires in COVID-19. Background on the study: There were acute and convalescent COVID-19 samples, and they came from the United States, Italy and Spain.

Repertoires were generated with immunoSEQ multiplex PCR, while TCRdb's copy carries only in-frame clones and drops some. The repertoire holds fewer than 110,000 clones, with around 90% as singletons. This CDR3 has 15 amino acids. The V segment lost 6 bases and the J segment 0 bases; nucleotides outside the gene matches: 6. Germline lookup yields CDR1 SNHLY and CDR2 FYNNEI. This receptor was obtained from an older woman with acute or convalescent COVID-19. The sequenced material came from peripheral blood. The chain employs TRBV2 and TRBJ1-2; TRBD1 aligns across 8 bases. The CDR3 is CASREPGQANYGYTF. The CDR3 coding sequence is TGTGCCAGCAGGGAACCGGGACAGGCTAACTATGGCTACACCTTC.